This is a list of T cell receptor beta chains from one sample in a study of T cell responses to AZD1222 COVID-19 vaccine. Assay: immunoSEQ multiplex PCR; the TCRdb copy retains only in-frame clones and omits some. The repertoire holds roughly 120,000 clones, with about nine tenths as singletons. The source material was peripheral blood, sampled 28 days after the second dose of the MenACWY control vaccine. The receptor source for this set is an adult who received the MenACWY meningococcal vaccine as a control. CDR3s leave out the opening cysteine and the closing phenylalanine or tryptophan.

J: TRBJ2-2
V: TRBV4-2
CDR3: ASSQIGTSGPNTGELF

J: TRBJ1-5
V: TRBV19
CDR3: ASSRGQGSNQPQH

J: TRBJ2-1
V: TRBV13
CDR3: ASSWTRAGNEQF

J: TRBJ1-1
V: TRBV11-3
CDR3: ASSLDRGHTEAF

J: TRBJ1-5
V: TRBV5-8
CDR3: ASSITGDSNQPQH

J: TRBJ2-5
V: TRBV20-1
CDR3: SASSASQETQY

J: TRBJ2-1
V: TRBV5-5
CDR3: ASSLAGRYNEQF

J: TRBJ2-2
V: TRBV24-1
CDR3: ATSEQSGTGETGELF

J: TRBJ1-2
V: TRBV6-5
CDR3: ASSRGATNYGYT

J: TRBJ1-5
V: TRBV6-5
CDR3: ASSPEGQGGQPQH

J: TRBJ2-1
V: TRBV7-9
CDR3: ASSLLKTDGTSGRARQF

J: TRBJ2-7
V: TRBV28
CDR3: ASSSILGYELD

J: TRBJ1-1
V: TRBV27
CDR3: ASSLSVNTEAF

J: TRBJ1-3
V: TRBV7-9
CDR3: ASSSTGGGGNTIY

J: TRBJ2-2
V: TRBV11-2
CDR3: ASSQRGGFTGELF

J: TRBJ2-6
V: TRBV18
CDR3: ASSPRMESSGANVLT

J: TRBJ1-1
V: TRBV5-1
CDR3: ASSLGGSTEAF

J: TRBJ2-1
V: TRBV18
CDR3: ASLRDRDYNEQF

J: TRBJ1-2
V: TRBV19
CDR3: ASSTGTAAVGGYT

J: TRBJ2-3
V: TRBV7-8
CDR3: ASSYRPGTGPWVY

J: TRBJ2-1
V: TRBV14
CDR3: ASSLTGLRYYNEQF

J: TRBJ2-3
V: TRBV7-2
CDR3: ASSLAGRQGAGADTQY

J: TRBJ1-5
V: TRBV14
CDR3: ASSQDRGRGPQH

J: TRBJ2-3
V: TRBV7-6
CDR3: ASSLHGDSTDTQY

J: TRBJ2-3
V: TRBV21-1
CDR3: ASNLKRPVRDTQY

J: TRBJ1-1
V: TRBV18
CDR3: ASLPGQGATEAF

J: TRBJ1-1
V: TRBV7-2
CDR3: ASSQNTEAF

J: TRBJ2-3
V: TRBV24-1
CDR3: ATSDLSAGHYADTQY

J: TRBJ2-3
V: TRBV7-9
CDR3: ASSQSTGTDTQY

J: TRBJ1-6
V: TRBV10-3
CDR3: AISELGFSPLH

J: TRBJ1-1
V: TRBV7-2
CDR3: ASSFIQYTEAF

J: TRBJ2-1
V: TRBV30
CDR3: AWTDRSEQF

J: TRBJ1-2
V: TRBV4-1
CDR3: ASSQSPSSANYGYT

J: TRBJ2-5
V: TRBV6-6
CDR3: ASSYEPQTLKTQY

J: TRBJ1-2
V: TRBV29-1
CDR3: SVEFLGGSSGYT